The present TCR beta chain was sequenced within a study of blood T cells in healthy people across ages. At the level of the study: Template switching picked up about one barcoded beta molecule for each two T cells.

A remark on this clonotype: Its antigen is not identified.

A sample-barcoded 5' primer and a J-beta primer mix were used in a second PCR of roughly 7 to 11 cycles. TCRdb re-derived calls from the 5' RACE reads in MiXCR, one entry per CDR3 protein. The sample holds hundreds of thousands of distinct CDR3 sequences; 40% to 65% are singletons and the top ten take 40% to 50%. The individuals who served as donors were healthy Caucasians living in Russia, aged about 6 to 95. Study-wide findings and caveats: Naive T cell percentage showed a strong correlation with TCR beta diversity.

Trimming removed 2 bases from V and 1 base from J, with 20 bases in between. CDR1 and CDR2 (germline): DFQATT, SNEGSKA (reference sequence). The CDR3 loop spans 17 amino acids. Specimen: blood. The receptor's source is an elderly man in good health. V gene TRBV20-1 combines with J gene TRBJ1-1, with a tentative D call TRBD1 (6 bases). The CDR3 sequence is CSARRRGRSTANTEAFF. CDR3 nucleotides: TGCAGTGCTAGACGCAGGGGAAGAAGTACTGCGAACACTGAAGCTTTCTTT.